This T cell receptor (beta chain) was sequenced in a study of blood T cell repertoires in COVID-19. Study-wide context: Samples taken during acute and convalescent COVID-19 were collected in the United States, Italy and Spain. In each case, the material was cDNA or gDNA derived from T cells, B-cell-depleted T cells, or PBMCs.

V shed 6 bases and J shed 8 bases, with 10 bases lying between them. There are 11 residues in the CDR3. Per the germline V gene, CDR1 is SQVTM and CDR2 is ANQGSEA. Study processing details: Estimation of nucleated cell counts relied on the amplification of reference gene primers. Here immunoSEQ multiplex PCR was the method, and the copy in TCRdb shows in-frame clones only, minus some. V, J and clone size were drawn from that table, and D and trimming were deduced from the DNA. The profile shows some 120,000 clones, 81% of them singletons. This TCR derives from a human donor in a cohort sampled during active COVID-19. The sequenced material came from peripheral blood. The rearrangement links TRBV29-1 to TRBJ1-4; D gene uncertain. The CDR3 reads CSVLVEEKLFF. The DNA for the CDR3 is TGCAGCGTCCTGGTAGAGGAAAAACTGTTTTTT.